The clone carrying this TCR beta chain was recorded only once. The data belong to a study of shared clonotypes between healthy human individuals. Here immunoSEQ multiplex PCR was the method, and the copy in TCRdb shows in-frame clones only, minus some. The table has some 2 million clones, 85% to 95% seen once. Per germline, CDR1 MNHNS and CDR2 SASEGT. The CDR3 is 12 amino acids. V gave up 6 bases and J gave up 6 bases; unmatched junction bases: 3. The chain combines TRBV6-1 with TRBJ2-3; TRBD1 aligns across 7 bases. The clonotype comes from a man between 18 and 35 years old in good health. Specimen: naive CD4+ T cells sorted from blood. Documented subset: CD45RA+ positively selected. CDR3 amino acids: CASRAGGDTQYF. DNA of the CDR3: TGTGCCAGCAGGGCAGGGGGTGATACGCAGTATTTT.